This T cell receptor beta chain is from a study of patients and donors after allogeneic stem cell transplantation. This clonotype is a singleton in its sample. This CDR3 region has 13 residues. Trimming shortened V by 5 bases and J by 10 bases, and 17 bases separated the two germline ends. TCRdb reprocessed the RT-PCR reads with MiXCR, giving one entry per CDR3 protein. The sample consists of 190,000 or so distinct CDR3 sequences, 40% to 45% of them appearing once. This clonotype was obtained from a human donor who was either an allogeneic HSCT recipient or a stem cell or donor lymphocyte infusion donor (not recorded which). It is not recorded whose cells these are; they may come from a transplant donor. This chain joins TRBV12-3 or TRBV12-4 and TRBJ1-1; D is unresolved. Specimen: blood, either unsorted or a sorted T cell fraction (not recorded which). The CDR3 region has the DNA TGTGCCAGCAGTCCCACTCCGCGTAGTTCAGCTTTCTTT. Translated: CASSPTPRSSAFF.